Listed below are T cell receptor beta chains from one sample, sequenced in a study of T cell clusters in autoimmune cytopenias. One entry per CDR3 protein, without DNA, is what TCRdb gives after re-calling the multiplex PCR reads. The ten most abundant clones cover around 25% of a sample with 7,000 or so distinct CDR3 sequences. Sequencing used peripheral blood. These receptors were obtained from a human donor with an autoimmune cytopenia or autoimmune hepatitis (not recorded which). The CDR3 runs from the conserved cysteine through the conserved F or W. The size entry is marked missing in some rows and otherwise reads once, few, many or a size class.

. | 14 | TRBJ1-5 | TRBV4-2 | CASSQGGAGQPQHF
. | 15 | TRBJ2-7 | TRBV15 | CATSRDRKEGYEQYF
. | 15 | TRBJ1-2 | TRBV5-1 | CASSLDNRATYGYTF
medium-sized | 15 | TRBJ2-1 | TRBV6-1 | CASQFSGASYNEQFF
. | 15 | TRBJ2-4 | TRBV6-5 | CASSERWGQGNIQYF
. | 17 | TRBJ2-3 | TRBV5-5 | CASSLAGGLWSTDTQYF
. | 16 | TRBJ1-2 | TRBV30 | CAWREWGRGHDYGYTF
. | 13 | TRBJ1-1 | TRBV19 | CASSATGNTEAFF
medium-sized | 11 | TRBJ1-3 | TRBV29-1 | CSAESGNTIYF
. | 16 | TRBJ2-7 | TRBV27 | CASSSRTSGVFYEQYF
. | 15 | TRBJ1-4 | TRBV10-3 | CAISPGQGIDEKLFF
. | 15 | TRBJ2-3 | TRBV5-4 | CASSFVGSPTDTQYF
. | 15 | TRBJ1-2 | TRBV5-4 | CASSEAQGFGYGYTF
medium-sized | 14 | TRBJ1-1 | TRBV29-1 | CSASGRVGETEAFF
medium-sized | 13 | TRBJ2-5 | TRBV15 | CATSIQGGETQYF
. | 12 | TRBJ2-1 | TRBV20-1 | CSVLEWNNEQFF
. | 14 | TRBJ2-5 | TRBV6-5 | CASDRGGAAETQYF
. | 13 | TRBJ1-1 | TRBV29-1 | CSVDRGLNTEAFF
. | 14 | TRBJ1-1 | TRBV30 | CAWNLGAMNTEAFF
. | 15 | TRBJ2-5 | TRBV4-2 | CASSQGGTVEETQYF
. | 15 | TRBJ2-1 | TRBV27 | CASRLLAGGTNEQFF
. | 17 | TRBJ2-1 | TRBV12-3/TRBV12-4 | CASTSTGLLFEANEQFF
. | 14 | TRBJ2-3 | TRBV6-5 | CASSEGQGTDTQYF
. | 16 | TRBJ1-3 | TRBV19 | CASSPRVGTLGNTIYF
. | 16 | TRBJ1-5 | TRBV27 | CASSLIPSPGNQPQHF
medium-sized | 12 | TRBJ2-7 | TRBV13 | CASRQGNNEQYF
. | 16 | TRBJ1-5 | TRBV10-3 | CAISESGQGVGQPQHF
. | 13 | TRBJ1-1 | TRBV5-1 | CASSLRGDTEAFF
. | 13 | TRBJ1-1 | TRBV12-3/TRBV12-4 | CASTSLGWTEAFF